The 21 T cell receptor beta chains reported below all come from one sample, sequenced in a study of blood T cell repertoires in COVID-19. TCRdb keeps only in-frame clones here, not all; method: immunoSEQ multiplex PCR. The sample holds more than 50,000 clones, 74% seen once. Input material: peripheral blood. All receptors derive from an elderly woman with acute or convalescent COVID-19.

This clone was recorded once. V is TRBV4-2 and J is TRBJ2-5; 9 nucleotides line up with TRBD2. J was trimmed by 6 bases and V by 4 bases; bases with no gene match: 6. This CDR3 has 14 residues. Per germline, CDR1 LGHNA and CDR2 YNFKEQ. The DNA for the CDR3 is TGTGCCAGCAGCCCGGGACTAGCAACGAAGACCCAGTACTTC. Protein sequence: CASSPGLATKTQYF.

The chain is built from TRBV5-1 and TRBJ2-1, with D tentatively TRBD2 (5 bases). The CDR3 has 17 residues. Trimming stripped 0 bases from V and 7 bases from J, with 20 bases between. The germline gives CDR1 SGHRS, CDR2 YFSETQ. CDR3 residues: CASSLAQLAVRANEQFF. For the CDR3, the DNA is TGCGCCAGCAGCTTGGCCCAGTTAGCAGTGCGGGCTAATGAGCAGTTCTTC. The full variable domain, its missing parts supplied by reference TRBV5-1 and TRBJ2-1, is KAGVTQTPRYLIKTRGQQVTLSCSPISGHRSVSWYQQTPGQGLQFLFEYFSETQRNKGNFPGRFSGRQFSNSRSEMNVSTLELGDSALYLCASSLAQLAVRANEQFFGPGTRLTVL.

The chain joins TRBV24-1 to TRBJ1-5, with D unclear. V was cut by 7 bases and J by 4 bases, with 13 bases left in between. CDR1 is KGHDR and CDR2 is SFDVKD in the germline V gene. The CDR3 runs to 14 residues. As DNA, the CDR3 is TGTGCCACCAGCGGAAGACACGAAAATCAGCCCCAGCATTTT. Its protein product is CATSGRHENQPQHF.

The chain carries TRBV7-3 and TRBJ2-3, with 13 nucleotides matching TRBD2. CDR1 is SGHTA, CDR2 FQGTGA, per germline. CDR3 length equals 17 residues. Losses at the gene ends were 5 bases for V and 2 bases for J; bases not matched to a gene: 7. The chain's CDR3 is CASSPPGLAGPTDTQYF. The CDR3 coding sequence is TGTGCCAGCAGCCCACCGGGACTAGCGGGACCCACAGATACGCAGTATTTT.

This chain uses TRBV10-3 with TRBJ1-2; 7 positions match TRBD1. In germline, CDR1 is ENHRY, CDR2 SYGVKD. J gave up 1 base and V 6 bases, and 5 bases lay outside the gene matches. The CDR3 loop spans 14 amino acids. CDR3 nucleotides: TGTGCCATCAGGGGGACAGCCAGTAACTATGGCTACACCTTC. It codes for CAIRGTASNYGYTF.

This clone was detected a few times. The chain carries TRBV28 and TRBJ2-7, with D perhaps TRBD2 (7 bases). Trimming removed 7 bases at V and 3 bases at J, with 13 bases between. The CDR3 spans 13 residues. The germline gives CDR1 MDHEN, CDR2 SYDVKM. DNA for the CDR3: TGTGCCAGCACCCAGGGAGGGGGCTACGAGCAGTACTTC. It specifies CASTQGGGYEQYF.

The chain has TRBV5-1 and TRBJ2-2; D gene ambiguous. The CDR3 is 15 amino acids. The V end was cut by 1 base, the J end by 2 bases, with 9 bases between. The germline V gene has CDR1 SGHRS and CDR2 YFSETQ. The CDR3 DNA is TGCGCCAGCAGCTTGAGGCAGGAAAACACCGGGGAGCTGTTTTTT. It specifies CASSLRQENTGELFF.

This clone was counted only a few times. The chain's CDR3 is CASKTGITTYEQYF. CDR3 nucleotide sequence: TGTGCCAGCAAGACAGGGATAACAACCTACGAGCAGTACTTC. The gene calls are TRBV6-6 and TRBJ2-7, with 7 bases that match TRBD1. Losses at the gene ends were 7 bases for V and 2 bases for J; bases not matched to a gene: 8. CDR3 size: 14 residues. Germline-derived CDR1 and CDR2 are MNHNY and SVGAGI (reference sequence).

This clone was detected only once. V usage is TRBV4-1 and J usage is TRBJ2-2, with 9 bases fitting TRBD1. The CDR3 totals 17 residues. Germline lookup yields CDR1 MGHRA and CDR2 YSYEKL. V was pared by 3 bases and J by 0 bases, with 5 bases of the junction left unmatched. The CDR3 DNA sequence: TGCGCCAGCAGCCAGCACCGACAGGGGGCGAACACCGGGGAGCTGTTTTTT. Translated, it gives CASSQHRQGANTGELFF.

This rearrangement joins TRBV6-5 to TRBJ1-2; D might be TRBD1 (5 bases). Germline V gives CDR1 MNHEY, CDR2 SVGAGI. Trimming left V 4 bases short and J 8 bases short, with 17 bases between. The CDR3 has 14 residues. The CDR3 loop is CASSLGGGVLGYTF. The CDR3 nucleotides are TGTGCCAGCAGTTTGGGGGGTGGGGTGTTAGGCTACACCTTC.

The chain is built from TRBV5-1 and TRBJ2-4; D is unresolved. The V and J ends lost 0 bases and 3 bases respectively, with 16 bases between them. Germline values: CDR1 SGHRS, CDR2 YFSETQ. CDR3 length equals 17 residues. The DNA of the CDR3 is TGCGCCAGCAGCTTGGGGTCGCTAACCGCTGGCAAAAACATTCAGTACTTC. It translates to CASSLGSLTAGKNIQYF.

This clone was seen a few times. CDR3 in DNA: TGTGCCAGCAGATGGGACAGGGGGCATGGAAGCAATCAGCCCCAGCATTTT. Translated: CASRWDRGHGSNQPQHF. The chain recombines TRBV3-1 (or the pseudogene TRBV3-2) with TRBJ1-5, with 12 bases fitting TRBD1. CDR3 size: 17 residues. The germline gives CDR1 LGHDT, CDR2 YNNKEL (reference sequence). The J segment lost 1 base and the V segment lost 6 bases, leaving 7 bases of the junction unmatched.

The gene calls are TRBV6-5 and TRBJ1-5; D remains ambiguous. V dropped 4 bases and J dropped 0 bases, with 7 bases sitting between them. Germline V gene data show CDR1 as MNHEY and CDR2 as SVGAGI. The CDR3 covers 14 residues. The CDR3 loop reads CASSSGYSNQPQHF. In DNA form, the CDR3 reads TGTGCCAGCAGTTCCGGGTATAGCAATCAGCCCCAGCATTTT.

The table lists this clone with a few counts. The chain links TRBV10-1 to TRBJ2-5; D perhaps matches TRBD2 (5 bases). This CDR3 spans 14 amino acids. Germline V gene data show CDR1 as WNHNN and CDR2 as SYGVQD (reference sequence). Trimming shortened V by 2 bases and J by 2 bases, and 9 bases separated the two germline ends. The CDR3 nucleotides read TGCGCCAGCAGTGAGACCCAGCGGCAAGAGACCCAGTACTTC. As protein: CASSETQRQETQYF.

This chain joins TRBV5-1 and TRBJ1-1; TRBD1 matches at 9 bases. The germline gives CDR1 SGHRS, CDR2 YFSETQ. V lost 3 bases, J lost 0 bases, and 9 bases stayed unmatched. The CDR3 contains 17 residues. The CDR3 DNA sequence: TGCGCCAGCAGCTACGGGACAGGGTCGTACATGAACACTGAAGCTTTCTTT. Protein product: CASSYGTGSYMNTEAFF.

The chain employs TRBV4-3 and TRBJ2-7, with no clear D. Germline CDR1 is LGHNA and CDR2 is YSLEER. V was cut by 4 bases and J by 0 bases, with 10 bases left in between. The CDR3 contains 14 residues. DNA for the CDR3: TGCGCCAGCAGCCGCTCTTCTAGCTCCTACGAGCAGTACTTC. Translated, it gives CASSRSSSSYEQYF.

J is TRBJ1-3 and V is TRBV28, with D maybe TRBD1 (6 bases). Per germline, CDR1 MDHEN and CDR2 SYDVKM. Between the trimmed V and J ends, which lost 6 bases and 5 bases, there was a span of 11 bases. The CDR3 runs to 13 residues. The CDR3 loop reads CASRDSPRNTIYF. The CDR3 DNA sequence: TGTGCCAGCAGGGACAGCCCGCGAAACACCATATATTTT.

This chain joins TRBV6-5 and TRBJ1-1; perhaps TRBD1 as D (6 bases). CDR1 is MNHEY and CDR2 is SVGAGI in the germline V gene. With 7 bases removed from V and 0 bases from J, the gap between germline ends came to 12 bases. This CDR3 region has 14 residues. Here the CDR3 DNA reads TGTGCCAGCACCTGGACAGCTTTGAACACTGAAGCTTTCTTT. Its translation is CASTWTALNTEAFF.

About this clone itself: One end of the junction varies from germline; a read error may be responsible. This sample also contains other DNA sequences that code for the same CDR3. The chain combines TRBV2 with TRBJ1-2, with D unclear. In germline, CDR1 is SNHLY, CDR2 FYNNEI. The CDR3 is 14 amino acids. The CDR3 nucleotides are TGTGCCAGCAGTGAGAGGGAGGCGAACTATGGCTACACTTTC. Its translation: CASSEREANYGYTF.

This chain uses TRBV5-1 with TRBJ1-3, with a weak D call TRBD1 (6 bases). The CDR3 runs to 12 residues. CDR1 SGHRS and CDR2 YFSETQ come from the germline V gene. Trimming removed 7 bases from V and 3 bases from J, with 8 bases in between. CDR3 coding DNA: TGCGCCAGCCAGGACAGTGGAAACACCATATATTTT. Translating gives CASQDSGNTIYF.

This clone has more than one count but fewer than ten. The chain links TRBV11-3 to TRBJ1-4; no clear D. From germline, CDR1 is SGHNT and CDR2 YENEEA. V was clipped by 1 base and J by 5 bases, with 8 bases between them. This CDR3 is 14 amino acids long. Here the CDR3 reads CASSLGTENEKLFF. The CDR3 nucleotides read TGTGCCAGCAGCTTAGGTACAGAGAATGAAAAACTGTTTTTT.